A single sample gave rise to the 15 T cell receptor beta chains below, sequenced in a study of STAT5B mutations in CD4+ large granular lymphocyte leukemia. The assay was immunoSEQ multiplex PCR, and TCRdb's table has in-frame clones only and misses some. Of more than 30,000 clones detected, roughly 89% appear once; the ten largest clones hold over 0.35%. The sequenced material came from CD4+ T cells from blood buffy coats. Receptor source: a human donor in good health.

The chain joins TRBV6-5 to TRBJ1-1; the D is unclear. The V gene lost 0 bases and the J gene lost 4 bases, with 9 bases spanning the gap. From germline, CDR1 is MNHEY and CDR2 SVGAGI. The CDR3 runs to 14 residues. CDR3: CASSYSVGLTEAFF. DNA of the CDR3: TGTGCCAGCAGTTACTCTGTGGGTCTCACTGAAGCTTTCTTT.

The rearrangement uses TRBV11-2 and TRBJ1-3; weak D call: TRBD1 (6 bases). From germline, CDR1 is SGHAT and CDR2 FQNNGV. V was pared by 1 base and J by 2 bases, with 9 bases between. The CDR3 length is 15 residues. The CDR3 loop reads CASSLGGGTGNTIYF. CDR3 coding DNA: TGTGCCAGCAGCTTAGGAGGGGGAACTGGAAACACCATATATTTT.

V is TRBV14 and J is TRBJ2-1; TRBD2 matches at 14 bases. Trimming cost V 0 bases and J 12 bases; bases outside gene matches: 10. Germline values: CDR1 SGHDN, CDR2 FVKESK. This CDR3 comprises 17 residues. CDR3 loop: CASSQDKSTSGRVAQFF. In DNA form, the CDR3 reads TGTGCCAGCAGCCAAGATAAATCGACTAGCGGGAGGGTTGCGCAGTTCTTC. Full variable domain (missing parts from reference TRBV14 and TRBJ2-1): EAGVTQFPSHSVIEKGQTVTLRCDPISGHDNLYWYRRVMGKEIKFLLHFVKESKQDESGMPNNRFLAERTGGTYSTLKVQPAELEDSGVYFCASSQDKSTSGRVAQFFGPGTRLTVL.

J is TRBJ1-2 and V is TRBV2; 11 bases are shared with TRBD1. Trimming at V came to 5 bases and at J to 2 bases, leaving 7 bases not matched to a gene. Germline V gene sequence: CDR1 SNHLY, CDR2 FYNNEI. This CDR3 is built from 16 residues. Here the CDR3 reads CASSPDRGLANYGYTF. The CDR3 DNA reads as TGTGCCAGCAGTCCGGACAGGGGGCTCGCGAACTATGGCTACACCTTC.

The chain recombines TRBV28 with TRBJ2-5, with 11 bases matching TRBD2. Germline trimming cut 6 bases from V and 1 base from J; bases unmatched to any gene: 4. CDR1 is MDHEN and CDR2 is SYDVKM in the germline V gene. This CDR3 region has 15 residues. The chain's CDR3 is CASRRTSGFQETQYF. The CDR3 coding sequence is TGTGCCAGCAGACGGACTAGCGGGTTCCAAGAGACCCAGTACTTC.

Only a few counts were recorded for this clone. The chain couples TRBV6-1 to TRBJ1-2; D is ambiguous. The CDR3 length is 11 residues. V lost 3 bases and J lost 8, with 7 bases in between. The germline gives CDR1 MNHNS, CDR2 SASEGT. CDR3 amino acids: CASSDGRGYTF. CDR3 nucleotide sequence: TGTGCCAGCAGTGACGGCAGGGGCTACACCTTC.

The CDR3 here is CASSEARNTEAFF. The CDR3 coding sequence is TGTGCCAGCAGTGAAGCGCGGAACACTGAAGCTTTCTTT. The chain links TRBV6-1 to TRBJ1-1; D gene ambiguous. CDR1 and CDR2 (germline): MNHNS, SASEGT. Deletions cut 0 bases from V and 1 base from J, with 3 bases between. This CDR3 has 13 amino acids.

The gene calls are TRBV7-2 and TRBJ2-7; TRBD2 is a possible D gene (5 bases). V was clipped by 1 base and J by 2 bases, with 9 bases between them. The germline gives CDR1 SGHTA, CDR2 FQGNSA. This CDR3 region has 14 residues. The CDR3: CASSLGTRAYEQYF. CDR3 in DNA: TGTGCCAGCAGCTTAGGAACTAGGGCCTACGAGCAGTACTTC.

The rearrangement links TRBV19 to TRBJ1-1; D ambiguous. Germline V gene lookup returns CDR1 LNHDA and CDR2 SQIVND (reference sequence). With 5 bases removed from V and 3 bases from J, the gap between germline ends came to 19 bases. The CDR3 runs to 16 residues. The DNA for the CDR3 is TGTGCCAGTAGTCCTCTACAACCGACCTCGTACACTGAAGCTTTCTTT. Protein product: CASSPLQPTSYTEAFF.

This sequence joins TRBV28 and TRBJ1-1, with a weak D call TRBD1 (6 bases). Germline CDR1 and CDR2: MDHEN and SYDVKM. V was pared by 6 bases and J by 7 bases, with 21 bases between. There are 15 residues in the CDR3. The CDR3 DNA follows: TGTGCCAGCAGGCCCGCCGGGACACTAATGTTTGAAGCTTTCTTT. Its translation is CASRPAGTLMFEAFF.

V is TRBV19 and J is TRBJ1-1; 8 nucleotides line up with TRBD1. The CDR3 has 16 residues. The junction had 12 bases not matched to a gene; V was cut back by 5 bases and J by 4 bases. The germline gives CDR1 LNHDA, CDR2 SQIVND (reference sequence). The CDR3 loop is CASSGDRNPWGTEAFF. The CDR3 DNA reads as TGTGCCAGTAGTGGGGACAGGAACCCTTGGGGCACTGAAGCTTTCTTT.

The chain carries TRBV28 and TRBJ1-4; D is unresolved. Per the germline V gene, CDR1 is MDHEN and CDR2 is SYDVKM. Trimming left V 3 bases short and J 1 base short, with 9 bases between. The CDR3 runs to 15 residues. The CDR3 DNA reads TGTGCCAGCAGTTTTCTCGACCGAACTAATGAAAAACTGTTTTTT. Residues: CASSFLDRTNEKLFF.

The chain employs TRBV6-1 and TRBJ2-7, with 12 bases identical to TRBD2. The V and J ends lost 3 bases and 1 base, in that order; junction bases with no gene match: 10. This CDR3 region has 18 residues. Germline V gives CDR1 MNHNS, CDR2 SASEGT. The CDR3 DNA reads TGTGCCAGCAGTGACCCGACTAGCGGGAGCCGCCCTTCCTACGAGCAGTACTTC. Translating it yields CASSDPTSGSRPSYEQYF.

This clone was detected once. The rearrangement joins TRBV6-6 to TRBJ2-3; D is undetermined. This CDR3 has 13 residues. V was shortened by 6 bases and J by 3 bases, with 10 bases between the two germline ends. Germline lookup yields CDR1 MNHNY and CDR2 SVGAGI (reference sequence). CDR3 DNA: TGTGCCAGCAGATCCTCCGGGACAGATACGCAGTATTTT. Its translation: CASRSSGTDTQYF.

This chain links TRBV19 with TRBJ2-6; D may correspond to TRBD1 or TRBD2 (5 bases each). The CDR3 extends over 18 amino acids. Trimming removed 2 bases from V and 2 bases from J, with 16 bases in between. CDR1 is LNHDA, CDR2 SQIVND, per germline (reference sequence). The CDR3 DNA follows: TGTGCCAGTAGTATATGGGGGACGGCCTCCGCTGGGGCCAACGTCCTGACTTTC. Protein: CASSIWGTASAGANVLTF.